The 25 T cell receptor beta chains below were found in one sample sequenced in a study of blood T cell repertoires in COVID-19. Sequenced by immunoSEQ multiplex PCR; TCRdb stores in-frame clones only, minus some. The table records a few hundred thousand clones, less than 90% of them present only once. Sequencing used PBMCs or T cells enriched from blood (not recorded which). The receptors stem from a woman between 25 and 40 years old who had recovered from COVID-19.

The chain employs TRBV4-2 and TRBJ1-2, with 11 bases identical to TRBD1. Germline values: CDR1 LGHNA, CDR2 YNFKEQ. The junction had 3 bases not matched to a gene; V was cut back by 0 bases and J by 6 bases. CDR3 size: 15 residues. The CDR3 is CASSQEGTGGDGYTF. In DNA, the CDR3 is TGTGCCAGCAGCCAAGAGGGGACAGGGGGGGATGGCTACACCTTC.

This clone came up once. Other DNA sequences from this sample encode an identical CDR3 as well. The chain links TRBV28 to TRBJ1-6, with 8 bases identical to TRBD1. J gave up 7 bases and V 6 bases, and 5 bases lay outside the gene matches. The germline V gene has CDR1 MDHEN and CDR2 SYDVKM. This CDR3 has 14 amino acids. The CDR3 DNA reads as TGTGCCAGCAGCCCTCGGGACAGGAATTCACCCCTCCACTTT. This codes for CASSPRDRNSPLHF.

This clone was counted a few times. The chain employs TRBV3-1 (or the pseudogene TRBV3-2) and TRBJ2-7; TRBD2 might be the D (6 bases). V shed 0 bases and J shed 2 bases, with 11 bases lying between them. Germline assignment: CDR1 LGHDT and CDR2 YNNKEL (reference sequence). The CDR3 is 15 residues long. The CDR3 loop is CASSQEGGVAYEQYF. In DNA form, the CDR3 reads TGTGCCAGCAGCCAAGAAGGAGGGGTAGCCTACGAGCAGTACTTC.

This clone came up once. The V and J genes are TRBV5-1 and TRBJ1-2; TRBD1 aligns across 9 bases. CDR3 length: 15 amino acids. The V segment lost 5 bases and the J segment 4 bases; nucleotides outside the gene matches: 9. CDR1 and CDR2 (germline): SGHRS, YFSETQ. DNA of the CDR3: TGCGCCAGCAGACAAGGAGGACAGGGGACCTATGGCTACACCTTC. Its protein is CASRQGGQGTYGYTF.

This clone appeared a single time. V and J are TRBV14 and TRBJ2-7; D is unresolved. Germline loops: CDR1 SGHDN, CDR2 FVKESK. The CDR3 spans 15 residues. V lost 3 bases and J 2 bases, leaving 14 bases between the germline ends. The DNA for the CDR3 is TGTGCCAGCAGCCATCAAGACATCTCTCCCTACGAGCAGTACTTC. Translation: CASSHQDISPYEQYF.

This clone occurred a few times. J is TRBJ1-2 and V is TRBV12-3 or TRBV12-4, with 7 bases matching TRBD1. V lost 6 bases to trimming and J lost 2 bases; unmatched junction nucleotides: 3. The CDR3 spans 13 residues. CDR3 amino acids: CASSLGQNYGYTF. For the CDR3, the DNA is TGTGCCAGCAGCCTGGGACAGAACTATGGCTACACCTTC.

V gene TRBV6-5 combines with J gene TRBJ1-5; D gene ambiguous. The V gene lost 6 bases and the J gene lost 2 bases, with 14 bases spanning the gap. The CDR3 covers 15 residues. Looked up from germline, CDR1 is MNHEY and CDR2 is SVGAGI. CDR3 sequence: CASRPAGARNQPQHF. The CDR3 nucleotides read TGTGCCAGCAGACCGGCCGGAGCCCGCAATCAGCCCCAGCATTTT.

This chain connects TRBV12-3 or TRBV12-4 to TRBJ2-1; weak D call: TRBD1 (7 bases). The CDR3 is 13 residues long. V lost 3 bases and J lost 5, with 8 bases in between. DNA for the CDR3: TGTGCCAGCAGTTTCAGGGGGGACAATGAGCAGTTCTTC. This gives the protein CASSFRGDNEQFF.

This clone was seen just once. The rearrangement uses TRBV29-1 and TRBJ2-5; D might be TRBD1 (6 bases). There are 15 residues in the CDR3. From germline, CDR1 is SQVTM and CDR2 ANQGSEA. Trimming removed 4 bases at V and 5 bases at J, with 20 bases between. DNA of the CDR3: TGCAGCGTTGTTCCCCTCCCCGGGACACTTGAGACCCAGTACTTC. It yields the protein CSVVPLPGTLETQYF.

The chain uses TRBV27 and TRBJ2-1, with 8 bases lining up with TRBD2. The CDR3 runs to 15 residues. Germline loops: CDR1 MNHEY, CDR2 SMNVEV (reference sequence). The ends lost 5 bases at V and 6 bases at J; junction bases unmatched: 9. CDR3: CASSPLREGRNEQFF. CDR3 nucleotides: TGTGCCAGCAGTCCCCTCCGGGAGGGCCGCAATGAGCAGTTCTTC.

J is TRBJ1-1 and V is TRBV28, with D perhaps matching TRBD1 (5 bases). Trimming removed 3 bases at V and 10 bases at J, with 15 bases between. Germline CDR1 is MDHEN and CDR2 is SYDVKM. There are 13 residues in the CDR3. The CDR3 DNA follows: TGTGCCAGCAGTTTGCCCGACAGCGCAATAGCTTTCTTT. Translating it yields CASSLPDSAIAFF.

The chain carries TRBV19 and TRBJ1-1, with a possible D match to TRBD1 (6 bases). This CDR3 is built from 15 residues. Germline-derived CDR1 and CDR2 are LNHDA and SQIVND (reference sequence). Trimming took 7 bases from V and 0 from J, leaving 15 bases between them. CDR3 sequence: CASTLRGALNTEAFF. CDR3 coding DNA: TGTGCCAGTACCCTGCGGGGGGCTCTGAACACTGAAGCTTTCTTT.

This chain uses TRBV9 with TRBJ2-1, with 13 bases that match TRBD2. CDR1 is SGDLS and CDR2 is YYNGEE in the germline V gene. V lost 0 bases to trimming and J lost 0 bases; unmatched junction nucleotides: 3. The CDR3 runs to 18 residues. CDR3 sequence: CASSVGTSGGVSYNEQFF. DNA of the CDR3: TGTGCCAGCAGCGTAGGGACTAGCGGGGGTGTCTCCTACAATGAGCAGTTCTTC.

This chain links TRBV19 with TRBJ2-7, with 7 bases matching TRBD1. Losses at the gene ends were 5 bases for V and 4 bases for J; bases not matched to a gene: 11. The CDR3 has 15 residues. CDR1 and CDR2 (germline): LNHDA, SQIVND (reference sequence). CDR3 sequence (DNA): TGTGCCAGTAGTCCGCAGGGACAGCAGAGATACGAGCAGTACTTC. Its translation is CASSPQGQQRYEQYF.

This clone was seen just once. The gene calls are TRBV24-1 and TRBJ1-1; TRBD1 agrees at 7 bases. This CDR3 has 13 amino acids. From germline, CDR1 is KGHDR and CDR2 SFDVKD. The ends lost 2 bases at V and 8 bases at J; junction bases unmatched: 4. In nucleotides, the CDR3 is TGTGCCACCAGTGATTCCCCGACAGGGGAAGCTTTCTTT. Translation: CATSDSPTGEAFF.

The genes are TRBV27 and TRBJ1-2; 9 bases match TRBD1. J was trimmed by 4 bases and V by 4 bases; bases with no gene match: 10. Germline CDR1 MNHEY, CDR2 SMNVEV (reference sequence). The CDR3 has 16 amino acids. CDR3 protein: CASSSWDRVNGYGYTF. CDR3 nucleotides: TGTGCCAGCAGTTCCTGGGACAGGGTGAATGGCTATGGCTACACCTTC.

The chain carries TRBV11-2 and TRBJ1-3; no definite D call. CDR3 length: 15 residues. With 1 base removed from V and 2 bases from J, the gap between germline ends came to 9 bases. The germline V gene encodes CDR1 SGHAT and CDR2 FQNNGV. The CDR3 DNA reads TGTGCCAGCAGCTTAGTACGGGGAGCTGGAAACACCATATATTTT. It translates to CASSLVRGAGNTIYF.

The chain employs TRBV27 and TRBJ2-3, with TRBD2 matching over 7 bases. V lost 3 bases to trimming and J lost 4 bases; unmatched junction nucleotides: 7. Germline V gene lookup returns CDR1 MNHEY and CDR2 SMNVEV (reference sequence). CDR3 length: 15 residues. The CDR3 loop reads CASSLWRERSDTQYF. CDR3 DNA: TGTGCCAGCAGTTTGTGGCGGGAGCGGTCAGATACGCAGTATTTT.

This chain links TRBV12-5 with TRBJ2-3, with TRBD1 identical over 9 bases. The germline V gene has CDR1 LGHNT and CDR2 FRNRAP. The CDR3 runs to 16 residues. The V and J ends lost 0 bases and 5 bases, in that order; junction bases with no gene match: 6. In DNA form, the CDR3 reads TGTGCTAGTGGTTTGGTACAGGGACAGGGAGTAGATACGCAGTATTTT. Protein product: CASGLVQGQGVDTQYF.

The rearrangement links TRBV5-1 to TRBJ1-4; D possibly corresponds to TRBD1 (6 bases). Between the trimmed V and J ends, which lost 4 bases and 5 bases, there was a span of 12 bases. Per the germline V gene, CDR1 is SGHRS and CDR2 is YFSETQ. The CDR3 has 14 residues. Here the CDR3 reads CASSATGGNEKLFF. The CDR3 coding sequence is TGCGCCAGCAGCGCGACAGGTGGAAATGAAAAACTGTTTTTT.

The chain couples TRBV7-8 to TRBJ1-2; 8 positions agree with TRBD1. V shed 5 bases and J 4 bases; nucleotides not matched to a gene: 12. The CDR3 extends over 16 amino acids. Germline loops: CDR1 SGHVS, CDR2 FQNEAQ. CDR3: CASSPGAGGISYGYTF. DNA for the CDR3: TGTGCCAGCAGCCCAGGGGCAGGGGGCATATCCTATGGCTACACCTTC.

V and J are TRBV28 and TRBJ2-7; 7 bases line up with TRBD1. Germline CDR1 reads MDHEN; CDR2 reads SYDVKM. This CDR3 is built from 15 residues. The junction had 7 bases not matched to a gene; V was cut back by 3 bases and J by 2 bases. CDR3 DNA sequence: TGTGCCAGCAGTTTGAAGGACAGGCCTACCTACGAGCAGTACTTC. Translated, it gives CASSLKDRPTYEQYF.

The rearrangement uses TRBV15 and TRBJ2-7; D may be TRBD1 (6 bases). This CDR3 spans 14 amino acids. The V end was cut by 4 bases, the J end by 5 bases, with 15 bases between. Germline values: CDR1 LNHNV, CDR2 YYDKDF (reference sequence). CDR3 protein: CATSTPTGANEQYF. Written as DNA, the CDR3 is TGTGCCACCAGCACCCCGACAGGCGCCAACGAGCAGTACTTC.

This chain links TRBV24-1 with TRBJ1-2; D not resolved. The CDR3 spans 15 residues. Trimming left V 5 bases short and J 3 bases short, with 15 bases between. Germline CDR1 and CDR2: KGHDR and SFDVKD. This chain's CDR3 is CATSVLGAGDYGYTF. The DNA for the CDR3 is TGTGCCACCAGTGTATTGGGAGCTGGGGACTATGGCTACACCTTC.

CDR3 nucleotides: TGTGCCAGCAGTGAGCACTTGAACACTGAAGCTTTCTTT. This translates into CASSEHLNTEAFF. The V gene is TRBV28, the J gene TRBJ1-1; D gene ambiguous. Germline-derived CDR1 and CDR2 are MDHEN and SYDVKM. The germline V and J ends were trimmed by 5 bases and 0 bases, with 7 bases remaining between them. There are 13 residues in the CDR3. Filled out from reference TRBV28 and TRBJ1-1, the complete variable domain reads DVKVTQSSRYLVKRTGEKVFLECVQDMDHENMFWYRQDPGLGLRLIYFSYDVKMKEKGDIPEGYSVSREKKERFSLILESASTNQTSMYLCASSEHLNTEAFFGQGTRLTVV.